This TCR beta chain originates from a study of CD8 T cells in ankylosing spondylitis. The CDR3 consists of 13 residues. CDR1 and CDR2 (germline): ENHRY, SYGVKD. Trimming took 0 bases from V and 5 from J; bases not matched to a gene: 1. As the method for making TCR beta libraries, quantitative 5'-RACE with molecular barcodes was used. TCRdb processed the 5' RACE reads anew with MiXCR; each CDR3 protein has one entry. There are roughly 490,000 distinct CDR3 sequences in the sample; under 5.5% occur only once, and under 4.5% lies in the top ten. Study findings and constraints: It appeared that ankylosing spondylitis blood was characterized by a TCR beta motif of seven or eight highly homologous variants.

This clonotype was seen many times. Antigen specificity is unknown. The source is a male donor with ankylosing spondylitis. Specimen: blood, either unsorted or a sorted T cell fraction (not recorded which). V is TRBV10-3 and J is TRBJ2-7; 7 bases are a match to TRBD1. CDR3 DNA: TGTGCCATCAGTGAGTCCGACAGGGACGAGCAGTACTTC. This translates into CAISESDRDEQYF.